A single T cell receptor (beta chain) is shown here with its context. Its matching antigen is unknown. The data originate from a study of T cells in tuberculosis. Some clones are missing from TCRdb's copy, which holds only in-frame ones; the method was immunoSEQ multiplex PCR. The table includes about 33,000 clones, about 90% detected once. The CDR3 is 15 residues long. The ends lost 4 bases at V and 4 bases at J; junction bases unmatched: 4. Germline CDR1 is KGHSH and CDR2 is LQKENI. The study's findings and limits: GMM-specific TCRs were nearer to active tuberculosis alpha repertoires, suggesting expansion.

This sample's time point: new active TB diagnosis, blood taken before or within 7 days of starting treatment. V and J are TRBV18 and TRBJ2-1; 10 nucleotides agree with TRBD1. This material consisted of PBMCs, taken at tuberculosis diagnosis. The TCR was taken from an adult with tuberculosis. Some clones in this sample may be carry-over from other donors' samples. As DNA, the CDR3 is TGTGCCAGCTCACATGGACAGGGGGTTTACAATGAGCAGTTCTTC. Translating it yields CASSHGQGVYNEQFF.